This T cell receptor beta chain was retrieved from a study of CD8+ T cells in alopecia areata (dated by TCRdb to the late 2010s). For the study in its entirety: Treated patients were enrolled in an open-label pilot trial of oral tofacitinib at 5 to 10 mg twice daily for moderate-to-severe alopecia areata. Tofacitinib was given for 6 to 18 months, followed by 6 months of follow-up off drug to assess delayed response and recurrence. RNA came from the PAXgene miRNA kit for fixed scalp, the miRNeasy kit for PBMCs, and the RNeasy kit for mouse skin. In both human patients and the C3H/HeJ mouse model, the study applied high-throughput TCRbeta sequencing to look at T cell clonal expansion in alopecia areata. The SALT score, which quantifies the percentage of affected scalp surface area, was used to measure disease severity in treated patients. In humans, TCRbeta sequencing was performed on scalp tissue and on sorted CD4+ and CD8+ peripheral blood T cells from healthy controls and from patients with patchy or totalis/universalis alopecia areata. TCRbeta CDR3 regions were amplified by immunoSEQ multiplex PCR using 35 Vbeta forward and 13 Jbeta reverse primers. Patients on tofacitinib were biopsied at baseline and after 4 and 24 weeks of treatment, and several of the patients also had a later scalp biopsy. Scalp clonality was compared across normal scalp (n=4), patchy alopecia areata scalp (n=8), and alopecia totalis/universalis scalp (n=8). Here is what the overall study found, with its caveats: During tofacitinib treatment, many expanded lesional clones stuck around in both scalp and blood, and this persistence may partly explain why relapse happens after treatment is stopped. Resident alphabeta T cells in normal human skin are also sequenced, complicating scalp TCR repertoire analysis, unlike mouse skin dominated by gammadelta T cells. Tofacitinib significantly decreased scalp clonality and the number of expanded CD8+ clones among the top 100 scalp clones. Lesional scalp, especially in alopecia totalis/universalis, showed higher clonality and more expanded CD8+ clones than normal scalp, suggesting antigenic drive. Compared with mice, TCR sequences shared between patients were less clear, possibly partly because of HLA diversity across the patient population. The treated cohort was small, with a single nonresponder, so links between baseline CD8+ expansion and response need larger studies.

V sheds 7 bases and J sheds 3 bases, leaving 12 bases between their ends. The CDR1 and CDR2 encoded by the germline V gene are SQVTM and ANQGSEA. Taken from cysteine to phenylalanine, the CDR3 has 12 residues. Of all the DNA, just the CDR3 is kept, 36 bases in frame from base 1. Library preparation used the immunoSEQ multiplex PCR assay. RNA was extracted from all samples and reverse transcribed into cDNA, which served as template for TCR sequencing. First-strand cDNA was synthesized with SuperScript III using a 2:1 mix of oligo-dT and random hexamers. A synthetic immune receptor repertoire was used to assess amplification bias, and residual bias was removed computationally. The study's processing was this. Raw reads were preprocessed for error removal, and CDR3 was defined according to IMGT conventions as running from the conserved cysteine to phenylalanine. Clonality was calculated as 1 minus Shannon entropy normalized by log2 of the number of productive unique TCRs. Scalp TCRbeta sequences were cross-referenced with sorted blood CD4 and CD8 repertoires so that the CD4 or CD8 identity of scalp clones could be inferred. The table was pulled from immuneACCESS by TCRdb, which kept in-frame rearrangements only. Such tables lose some clones; where checked, under half of the loss comes from unresolved V genes, and the rest has no known cause. V and J calls plus clone size are reproduced from that table; the DNA served to infer D and trimming. Across this sample there are 150,000 to 200,000 clones, with around three fifths seen only once. In total, the top ten clones hold 12% to 15% of the sample.

A remark on this clone: What antigen it recognizes has not been identified. No base quality information exists; no much larger clone differs at one position.

Read against the paper, the sample's time point label means: less than 30 weeks on oral tofacitinib. The treatment or condition label of this sample denotes: oral pan-JAK inhibitor, 5-10 mg twice daily. Lesional scalp punch biopsies and peripheral blood were collected from alopecia areata patients. PBMCs were isolated by density centrifugation and stained for CD3, CD4 and CD8, and CD4+ and CD8+ T cells were sorted on a FACSAria. Sequenced material: CD4+ T cells sorted from blood, taken at week 24, from a patient treated with tofacitinib. The sequence is built from TRBV29-1 and TRBJ1-1, with no reliable assignment of the D segment. The TCR was taken from a human donor with alopecia areata. Here the CDR3 is given as CSAIGDYTEAFF. The nucleotide sequence is TGCAGCGCCATCGGGGATTACACTGAAGCTTTCTTT.